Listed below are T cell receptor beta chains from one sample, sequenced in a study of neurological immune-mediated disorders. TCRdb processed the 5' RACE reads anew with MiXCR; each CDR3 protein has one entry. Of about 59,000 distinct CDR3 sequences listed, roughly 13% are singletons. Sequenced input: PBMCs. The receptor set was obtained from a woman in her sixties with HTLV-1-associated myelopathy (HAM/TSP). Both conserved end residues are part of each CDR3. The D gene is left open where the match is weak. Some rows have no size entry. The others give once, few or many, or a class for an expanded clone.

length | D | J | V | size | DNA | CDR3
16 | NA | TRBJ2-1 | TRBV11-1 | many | TGTGCCAGCAGCCTCCCCGTGGCGGCAGCATACAATGAGCAGTTCTTC | CASSLPVAAAYNEQFF
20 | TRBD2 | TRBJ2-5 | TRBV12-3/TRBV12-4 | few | TGTGCCAGCAGTTCCGGAGGCCCCGGGACTAGCTTTTCTGGGGCGGGGACCCAGTACTTC | CASSSGGPGTSFSGAGTQYF
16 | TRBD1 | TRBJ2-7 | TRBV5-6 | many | TGTGCCAGCACCCAGGGGGACGGCCCCTATGGGTACGAGCAGTACTTC | CASTQGDGPYGYEQYF
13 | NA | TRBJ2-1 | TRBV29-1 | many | TGCAGCGTAGAGGGAGGTAGGGGCAATGAGCAGTTCTTC | CSVEGGRGNEQFF
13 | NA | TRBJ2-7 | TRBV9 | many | TGTGCCAGCAGCGTGGACCATACCTACGAGCAGTACTTC | CASSVDHTYEQYF
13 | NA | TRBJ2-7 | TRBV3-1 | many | TGTGCCAGCAGCCAAGAGACGTTCTACGAGCAGTACTTC | CASSQETFYEQYF
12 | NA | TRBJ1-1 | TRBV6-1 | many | TGTGCCAGTACATGGGAGAGGACTGAAGCTTTCTTT | CASTWERTEAFF
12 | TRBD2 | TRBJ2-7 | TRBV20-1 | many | TGCAGTGCCACGGGAGGGGACTACGAGCAGTACTTC | CSATGGDYEQYF
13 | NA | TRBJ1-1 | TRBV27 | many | TGTGCCAGCAGTTTAAACAGGAACACTGAAGCTTTCTTT | CASSLNRNTEAFF
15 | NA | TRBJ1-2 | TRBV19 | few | TGTGCCAGTAGTATAGGCGGACGGAGATGGCATGGCTACACCTTC | CASSIGGRRWHGYTF
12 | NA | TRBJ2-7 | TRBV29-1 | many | TGCAGCGTTGGTAACGCACTCTACGAGCAGTACTTC | CSVGNALYEQYF
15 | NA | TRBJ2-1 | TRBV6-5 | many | TGTGCCAGCAGTTACGCGAGAGGGTCCAACAATGAGCAGTTCTTC | CASSYARGSNNEQFF
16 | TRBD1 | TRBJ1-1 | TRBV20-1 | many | TGCAGTGCTAGAGGGGCGACAGGGTCACCTAACACTGAAGCTTTCTTT | CSARGATGSPNTEAFF
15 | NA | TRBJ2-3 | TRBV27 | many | TGTGCCAGCAGTAAGCAGGGGTTTAGCACAGATACGCAGTATTTT | CASSKQGFSTDTQYF
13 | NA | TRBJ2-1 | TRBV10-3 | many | TGTGCCATCAGTTCCGGGCCACGCAATGAGCAGTTCTTC | CAISSGPRNEQFF
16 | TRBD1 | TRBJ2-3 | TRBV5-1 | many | TGCGCCAGCAGCTTGGCCTTGACAGGGGGCACAGATACGCAGTATTTT | CASSLALTGGTDTQYF
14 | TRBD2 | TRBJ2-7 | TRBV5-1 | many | TGCGCCAGCAGCTCAGGGACTAGCGGATACGAGCAGTACTTC | CASSSGTSGYEQYF
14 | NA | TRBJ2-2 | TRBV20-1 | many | TGCAGTGCAAACAGGGATGGGAACACCGGGGAGCTGTTTTTT | CSANRDGNTGELFF
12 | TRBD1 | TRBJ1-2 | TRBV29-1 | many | TGCAGCGTGGCAGGACAGGGGAACGGCTACACCTTC | CSVAGQGNGYTF
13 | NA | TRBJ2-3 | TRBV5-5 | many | TGTGCCAGCAGCACGCTACTCCAGGATACGCAGTATTTT | CASSTLLQDTQYF
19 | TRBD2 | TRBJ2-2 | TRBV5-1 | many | TGCGCCAGCAGCTCGGCGGGACTAGCGGGAGGGCCGTGGACCGGGGAGCTGTTTTTT | CASSSAGLAGGPWTGELFF
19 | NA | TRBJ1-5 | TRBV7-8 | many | TGTGCCAGCAGCTTTAGTAGAGGAGCACAGGCATTTAGCAATCAGCCCCAGCATTTT | CASSFSRGAQAFSNQPQHF
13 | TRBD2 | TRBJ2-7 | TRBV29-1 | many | TGCAGCGTTGAAGATGGGACTATGTACGAGCAGTACTTC | CSVEDGTMYEQYF
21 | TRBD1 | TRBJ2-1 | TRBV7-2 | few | TGTGCCAGCAGCTTAGAGCGTTTGAGAGGGGGCTGGCTAGGCCCTTACAATGAGCAGTTCTTC | CASSLERLRGGWLGPYNEQFF
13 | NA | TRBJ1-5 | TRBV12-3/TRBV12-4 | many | TGTGCCAGCAGTTTGGGGCAGCTTTCCGCCCAGCATTTT | CASSLGQLSAQHF
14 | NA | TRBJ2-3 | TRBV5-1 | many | TGCGCCAGCAGCTTCGAGCGGCCCACAGATACGCAGTATTTT | CASSFERPTDTQYF
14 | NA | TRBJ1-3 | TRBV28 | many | TGTGCCAGCAGCCTCTCTGACTCCAGAAACACCATATATTTT | CASSLSDSRNTIYF
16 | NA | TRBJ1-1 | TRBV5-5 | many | TGTGCCAGCAGCGTCCAGCAATTAACAGGGAACACTGAAGCTTTCTTT | CASSVQQLTGNTEAFF
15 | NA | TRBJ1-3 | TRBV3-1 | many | TGTGCCAGCAGCCAAGTTGGGGATTCTGGAAACACCATATATTTT | CASSQVGDSGNTIYF
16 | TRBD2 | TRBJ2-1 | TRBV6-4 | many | TGTGCCAGCAGATCGACTAGCGGGAGCTCCTACAATGAGCAGTTCTTC | CASRSTSGSSYNEQFF
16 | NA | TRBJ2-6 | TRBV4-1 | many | TGCGCCAGCAGCTCGGGACGGCAACTGGGGGCCAACGTCCTGACTTTC | CASSSGRQLGANVLTF
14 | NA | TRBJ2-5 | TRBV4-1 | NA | TGCGCCAGCAGCCAAGTCTCCCTAGTGGAGACCCAGTACTTC | CASSQVSLVETQYF
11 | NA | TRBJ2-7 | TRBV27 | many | TGTGCCAGCAGGGAAGGCAGCGAGCAGTACTTC | CASREGSEQYF
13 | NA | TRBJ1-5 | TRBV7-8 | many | TGTGCCAGCAGCCGCGACGGGAATCAGCCCCAGCATTTT | CASSRDGNQPQHF
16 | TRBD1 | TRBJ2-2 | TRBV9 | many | TGTGCCAGCAGCCCTCGCCAGGGGGCGGGCACCGGGGAGCTGTTTTTT | CASSPRQGAGTGELFF
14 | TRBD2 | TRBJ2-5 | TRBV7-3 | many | TGTGCCAGCAGCCTCTCTAGCGGGCAAGAGACCCAGTACTTC | CASSLSSGQETQYF
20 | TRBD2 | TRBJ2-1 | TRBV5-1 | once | TGCGCCAGCAGGCAGACTGGACTAGCGGGAGGCCCGGGCGCCTACAATGAGCAGTTCTTC | CASRQTGLAGGPGAYNEQFF
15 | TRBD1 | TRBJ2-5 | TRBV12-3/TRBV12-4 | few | TGTGCCAGCAGTTTAGCGGGACAGGTTGCTGTTGGTCATCACTTC | CASSLAGQVAVGHHF
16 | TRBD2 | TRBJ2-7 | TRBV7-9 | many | TGTGCCAGCAGCCAAACTAGCAGCGGGACGGCCTACGAGCAGTACTTC | CASSQTSSGTAYEQYF
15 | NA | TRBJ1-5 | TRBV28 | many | TGTGCCAGCAGCCCCGGTAGAGGGTACGGTCAGCCCCAGCATTTT | CASSPGRGYGQPQHF